These 30 T cell receptor beta chains were all obtained from the same sample, sequenced in a study of shared clonotypes between healthy human individuals. Sequencing used immunoSEQ multiplex PCR; TCRdb keeps in-frame clones, though not all of them. The table records around 980,000 clones, around 78% of them present only once. The sample was memory CD4+ T cells from PBMCs. The subset: CD45RA-negative fraction. The receptors stem from a man aged 18 to 29 in good health. Some clones in this sample may be carry-over from other donors' samples.

The J gene is TRBJ1-1, the V gene TRBV11-2; D is perhaps TRBD1 (5 bases). The germline V gene encodes CDR1 SGHAT and CDR2 FQNNGV. The CDR3 spans 16 residues. Trimming pared 4 bases from V and 1 base from J, leaving 16 bases between. For the CDR3, the DNA is TGTGCCAGCAGCTGGGTTATAGGGAGGGGGAACACTGAAGCTTTCTTT. This translates into CASSWVIGRGNTEAFF. Using reference TRBV11-2 and TRBJ1-1 for the parts outside the CDR3, the full variable domain is EAGVAQSPRYKIIEKRQSVAFWCNPISGHATLYWYQQILGQGPKLLIQFQNNGVVDDSQLPKDRFSAERLKGVDSTLKIQPAKLEDSAVYLCASSWVIGRGNTEAFFGQGTRLTVV.

The sample holds a few counts of this clone. The chain joins TRBV7-2 to TRBJ2-7; the D gene is possibly TRBD2 (5 bases). CDR1 and CDR2 from the germline V gene are SGHTA and FQGNSA. The CDR3 spans 13 residues. Deletions cut 5 bases from V and 6 bases from J, with 14 bases between. CDR3: CASSPTRVGEQYF. DNA of the CDR3: TGTGCCAGCAGCCCAACGCGGGTGGGCGAGCAGTACTTC.

This clone was seen repeatedly, ten times or more. The chain employs TRBV5-6 and TRBJ2-7, with D possibly matching TRBD1 (6 bases). The CDR3 is 13 amino acids. Trimming took 5 bases from V and 6 from J, leaving 15 bases between them. Germline lookup yields CDR1 SGHDT and CDR2 YYEEEE. The CDR3 DNA follows: TGTGCCAGCAGATGGATACAGGGACCCGAGCAGTACTTC. This encodes CASRWIQGPEQYF.

In the case of this clone: Other DNA sequences in this specimen translate into the identical CDR3. This chain links TRBV28 with TRBJ1-3; 8 nucleotides agree with TRBD1. Germline V gene data show CDR1 as MDHEN and CDR2 as SYDVKM. The CDR3 loop spans 12 amino acids. Trimming removed 6 bases from V and 11 bases from J; junction bases left unmatched: 6. CDR3 protein: CASRQGARSIYF. CDR3 nucleotide sequence: TGTGCCAGCAGGCAGGGGGCGCGGTCCATATATTTT.

The genes are TRBV6-1 and TRBJ2-2; D unresolved. V shed 6 bases and J shed 1 base, with 6 bases lying between them. CDR1 is MNHNS and CDR2 is SASEGT in the germline V gene. The CDR3 spans 13 residues. CDR3 amino acids: CASREQNTGELFF. In DNA, the CDR3 is TGTGCCAGCAGGGAACAGAACACCGGGGAGCTGTTTTTT.

This chain uses TRBV7-9 with TRBJ1-4; a possible D gene is TRBD1 (5 bases). V lost 0 bases and J lost 11, with 10 bases in between. The CDR3 runs to 13 residues. Germline V gene data show CDR1 as SEHNR and CDR2 as FQNEAQ (reference sequence). CDR3 coding DNA: TGTGCCAGCAGCTTAGCGGAGGGGCGGAAACTGTTTTTT. The encoded protein is CASSLAEGRKLFF.

V usage is TRBV12-5 and J usage is TRBJ1-5, with TRBD1 matching 8 bases. The CDR3 totals 14 residues. V gave up 5 bases and J gave up 6 bases; unmatched junction bases: 6. Germline CDR1 is LGHNT and CDR2 is FRNRAP. The CDR3 bases are TGTGCTAGTGGTCCCGGACAGGGTAGTCAGCCCCAGCATTTT. Protein: CASGPGQGSQPQHF.

The chain joins TRBV2 to TRBJ1-2; 7 bases line up with TRBD1. The CDR3 consists of 15 residues. Germline V gene lookup returns CDR1 SNHLY and CDR2 FYNNEI. The V and J ends lost 6 bases and 8 bases, in that order; junction bases with no gene match: 15. The CDR3 bases are TGTGCCAGCAGAGAGATCTCAGGGGGACAGAGCGGCTACACCTTC. Translated: CASREISGGQSGYTF.

This sequence joins TRBV30 and TRBJ2-1, with D tentatively TRBD2 (6 bases). Deletions cut 4 bases from V and 11 bases from J, with 21 bases between. The CDR3 totals 14 residues. Looked up from germline, CDR1 is GTSNPN and CDR2 is SVGIG (reference sequence). The CDR3 nucleotides read TGTGCCTGGACCTTTGGGGTCACTAGCTTACAGCAGTTCTTC. Translated, it gives CAWTFGVTSLQQFF.

This clone was observed a single time. The chain links TRBV7-9 to TRBJ1-6, with D uncertain. The CDR3 extends over 13 amino acids. Germline CDR1 is SEHNR and CDR2 is FQNEAQ (reference sequence). V lost 1 base to trimming and J lost 7 bases, with 5 bases between them. The DNA of the CDR3 is TGTGCCAGCAGCTTAGTTGCGAATTCACCCCTCCACTTT. Encoded protein: CASSLVANSPLHF. Variable domain in full (rest from reference TRBV7-9 and TRBJ1-6): DTGVSQNPRHKITKRGQNVTFRCDPISEHNRLYWYRQTLGQGPEFLTYFQNEAQLEKSRLLSDRFSAERPKGSFSTLEIQRTEQGDSAMYLCASSLVANSPLHFGNGTRLTVT.

The sample holds a few counts of this clone. V gene TRBV2 combines with J gene TRBJ1-5; tentative D call: TRBD1 (5 bases). Germline CDR1 SNHLY, CDR2 FYNNEI. This CDR3 comprises 14 residues. Trimming left V 3 bases short and J 2 bases short, with 8 bases between. CDR3 coding DNA: TGTGCCAGCAGTGAGGGGGGTGGCAATCAGCCCCAGCATTTT. Translated: CASSEGGGNQPQHF.

V usage is TRBV19 and J usage is TRBJ1-1, with TRBD1 matching over 10 bases. The V and J ends lost 10 bases and 5 bases, in that order; junction bases with no gene match: 13. Germline assignment: CDR1 LNHDA and CDR2 SQIVND (reference sequence). This CDR3 region has 15 residues. CDR3 sequence reads: CATRDRGNVFTEAFF. The CDR3 region has the DNA TGTGCCACCCGGGACAGGGGTAACGTTTTTACTGAAGCTTTCTTT. Combining the CDR3 with reference TRBV19 and TRBJ1-1 gives the whole variable domain DGGITQSPKYLFRKEGQNVTLSCEQNLNHDAMYWYRQDPGQGLRLIYYSQIVNDFQKGDIAEGYSVSREKKESFPLTVTSAQKNPTAFYLCATRDRGNVFTEAFFGQGTRLTVV.

The chain combines TRBV6-6 with TRBJ1-1; D is possibly TRBD1 (5 bases). Germline CDR1 MNHNY, CDR2 SVGAGI (reference sequence). V was trimmed by 7 bases and J by 5 bases, leaving 17 bases between them. This CDR3 contains 14 residues. The CDR3 here is CASTPQWGRTEAFF. CDR3 DNA: TGTGCCAGCACCCCCCAGTGGGGCAGGACTGAAGCTTTCTTT.

The chain has TRBV7-2 and TRBJ2-7; 13 bases map to TRBD2. V lost 6 bases to trimming and J lost 4 bases; unmatched junction nucleotides: 3. Per the germline V gene, CDR1 is SGHTA and CDR2 is FQGNSA. The CDR3 has 14 amino acids. The CDR3 loop reads CASRQTSGRYEQYF. The DNA for the CDR3 is TGTGCCAGCAGGCAGACTAGCGGGAGGTACGAGCAGTACTTC.

The V gene is TRBV9, the J gene TRBJ1-5, with D possibly being TRBD1 (6 bases). The CDR3 contains 14 residues. Germline CDR1 is SGDLS and CDR2 is YYNGEE. V was shortened by 0 bases and J by 9 bases, with 13 bases between the two germline ends. The CDR3 sequence: CASSVDTGRGPQHF. The CDR3 DNA sequence: TGTGCCAGCAGCGTAGATACAGGGCGAGGGCCCCAGCATTTT. Combining the CDR3 with reference TRBV9 and TRBJ1-5 gives the whole variable domain DSGVTQTPKHLITATGQRVTLRCSPRSGDLSVYWYQQSLDQGLQFLIQYYNGEERAKGNILERFSAQQFPDLHSELNLSSLELGDSALYFCASSVDTGRGPQHFGDGTRLSIL.

The genes are TRBV18 and TRBJ2-5, with 8 nucleotides matching TRBD2. Germline-derived CDR1 and CDR2 are KGHSH and LQKENI. Trimming took 6 bases from V and 2 from J; bases not matched to a gene: 5. The CDR3 length is 14 residues. This chain's CDR3 is CASSPGTRQETQYF. CDR3 DNA: TGTGCCAGCTCGCCCGGGACTAGACAAGAGACCCAGTACTTC.

This sequence joins TRBV11-3 and TRBJ2-7; TRBD1 is a possible D gene (5 bases). V dropped 1 base and J dropped 2 bases, with 12 bases sitting between them. The CDR3 has 15 residues. Per the germline V gene, CDR1 is SGHNT and CDR2 is YENEEA. CDR3 DNA: TGTGCCAGCAGCTTAGGGTCCGGCAGGGCCTACGAGCAGTACTTC. Its protein is CASSLGSGRAYEQYF.

The chain uses TRBV28 and TRBJ2-7, with D tentatively TRBD2 (6 bases). Germline assignment: CDR1 MDHEN and CDR2 SYDVKM. CDR3 size: 13 residues. Trimming took 6 bases from V and 2 from J, leaving 11 bases between them. The CDR3 coding sequence is TGTGCCAGCAGCTGGGGGGTTGCCTACGAGCAGTACTTC. This sequence encodes CASSWGVAYEQYF. The whole variable domain, filled in from reference TRBV28 and TRBJ2-7, reads DVKVTQSSRYLVKRTGEKVFLECVQDMDHENMFWYRQDPGLGLRLIYFSYDVKMKEKGDIPEGYSVSREKKERFSLILESASTNQTSMYLCASSWGVAYEQYFGPGTRLTVT.

The V call is TRBV7-2, the J call TRBJ2-2; 12 bases are shared with TRBD2. The trim removed 5 bases at V and 5 bases at J, leaving 9 bases unmatched. This CDR3 region has 17 residues. Germline CDR1 reads SGHTA; CDR2 reads FQGNSA. The CDR3 here is CASSRRLAGVLTGELFF. The CDR3 coding sequence is TGTGCCAGCAGCCGCCGACTAGCGGGAGTTTTGACCGGGGAGCTGTTTTTT.

The rearrangement joins TRBV5-1 to TRBJ2-7, with 8 positions matching TRBD2. The CDR3 consists of 16 residues. After removal of 4 bases from V and 0 bases from J, the junction contained 9 bases not matched to a gene. Germline V gene data show CDR1 as SGHRS and CDR2 as YFSETQ. CDR3 sequence: CASSRRAGESSYEQYF. In DNA, the CDR3 is TGCGCCAGCAGCCGACGAGCGGGGGAAAGCTCCTACGAGCAGTACTTC. The full variable domain, its missing parts supplied by reference TRBV5-1 and TRBJ2-7, is KAGVTQTPRYLIKTRGQQVTLSCSPISGHRSVSWYQQTPGQGLQFLFEYFSETQRNKGNFPGRFSGRQFSNSRSEMNVSTLELGDSALYLCASSRRAGESSYEQYFGPGTRLTVT.

CDR3 DNA sequence: TGTGCCAGCAGCCCCCGGACTAGCGTAATATCCTACGAGCAGTACTTC. Its translation is CASSPRTSVISYEQYF. This chain joins TRBV7-2 and TRBJ2-7, with 9 bases matching TRBD2. Germline-derived CDR1 and CDR2 are SGHTA and FQGNSA. V was clipped by 5 bases and J by 1 base; unmatched bases: 9. The CDR3 contains 16 residues.

The V gene is TRBV4-3, the J gene TRBJ2-3; TRBD2 matches at 7 bases. V lost 1 base to trimming and J lost 2 bases; unmatched junction nucleotides: 6. Germline V gene sequence: CDR1 LGHNA, CDR2 YSLEER. The CDR3 covers 16 residues. CDR3 residues: CASSQGLRGSTDTQYF. The DNA for the CDR3 is TGCGCCAGCAGCCAAGGTTTGCGGGGGTCCACAGATACGCAGTATTTT.

On this clone itself: This CDR3 fails to terminate in the conserved phenylalanine or tryptophan, so it likely reflects a read error. V is TRBV27 and J is TRBJ1-6; D possibly corresponds to TRBD1 (6 bases). Germline V CDR1 and CDR2: MNHEY, SMNVEV (reference sequence). The CDR3 has 15 amino acids. V lost 6 bases to trimming and J lost 5 bases, with 14 bases between them. The CDR3 protein is CASSLTGNNNSPLHS. In DNA, the CDR3 is TGTGCCAGCAGCTTAACAGGGAACAATAATTCACCCCTCCACTCT.

In its sample, this clone was seen a few times. The chain has TRBV10-3 and TRBJ1-5, with D possibly being TRBD1 (5 bases). V lost 0 bases, J lost 6 bases, and 12 bases lay in between. Germline values: CDR1 ENHRY, CDR2 SYGVKD. The CDR3 contains 15 residues. CDR3 loop: CAISESTFGGQPQHF. DNA of the CDR3: TGTGCCATCAGTGAGTCGACCTTCGGGGGTCAGCCCCAGCATTTT.

The chain is built from TRBV19 and TRBJ1-5; possible D gene TRBD1, 6 bases. This CDR3 contains 16 residues. Trimming stripped 2 bases from V and 0 bases from J, with 11 bases between. Germline V gene sequence: CDR1 LNHDA, CDR2 SQIVND (reference sequence). CDR3 DNA: TGTGCCAGTAGTATAAGTACAGGGAATAGCAATCAGCCCCAGCATTTT. This translates into CASSISTGNSNQPQHF.

The chain uses TRBV7-9 and TRBJ2-2, with TRBD2 identical over 7 bases. Germline lookup yields CDR1 SEHNR and CDR2 FQNEAQ (reference sequence). The CDR3 sequence is 17 residues long. V was clipped by 1 base and J by 7 bases; unmatched bases: 12. The CDR3 spells CASSLEVRALADGELFF. CDR3 DNA sequence: TGTGCCAGCAGCTTAGAGGTCCGGGCGCTAGCGGACGGGGAGCTGTTTTTT.

This chain joins TRBV19 and TRBJ2-2, with 8 bases fitting TRBD2. This CDR3 is 16 amino acids long. J gave up 1 base and V 5 bases, and 6 bases lay outside the gene matches. Germline V gene data show CDR1 as LNHDA and CDR2 as SQIVND (reference sequence). The CDR3 nucleotides are TGTGCCAGTAGTTCCAGGACTAGCAGGAACACCGGGGAGCTGTTTTTT. It is translated as CASSSRTSRNTGELFF.

This chain connects TRBV7-3 to TRBJ2-1; TRBD2 matches at 10 bases. Per germline, CDR1 SGHTA and CDR2 FQGTGA. V shed 1 base, J shed 7 bases, and the junction held 7 bases outside the gene matches. The CDR3 sequence is 16 residues long. The CDR3 DNA follows: TGTGCCAGCAGCTTAAGACCTAGCGGGAGTGGGAATGAGCAGTTCTTC. Encoded protein: CASSLRPSGSGNEQFF.

Note on this clone: A much larger clone lies one base from this, so it may be a read error. The chain links TRBV27 to TRBJ1-1; a weak D match, TRBD1 (5 bases). CDR3 size: 13 residues. Germline loops: CDR1 MNHEY, CDR2 SMNVEV (reference sequence). The CDR3 loop reads CTSSFSRDTEAFF. The DNA of the CDR3 is TGTACCAGCAGTTTTTCCAGGGACACTGAAGCTTTCTTT.

The chain joins TRBV25-1 to TRBJ2-7; no firm D call. V was trimmed by 1 base and J by 9 bases, leaving 10 bases between them. The germline gives CDR1 MGHDK, CDR2 SYGVNS. The length of the CDR3 is 12 residues. The DNA for the CDR3 is TGTGCCAGCAGTGAATTCACGAAGGGGCAGTACTTC. Translating gives CASSEFTKGQYF.